This T cell receptor (beta chain) was captured by sequencing in a study of blood T cells in healthy people across ages. As regards this clonotype: Its antigen is currently unknown.

This CDR3 contains 15 residues. Germline V gene lookup returns CDR1 DFQATT and CDR2 SNEGSKA (reference sequence). Primers used in a second PCR of roughly 6 to 11 cycles were a sample-barcoded 5' primer and a J-beta primer mix. TCRdb re-analysed the 5' RACE reads in MiXCR, keeping a single row per CDR3 protein. There are 1.5 million to 2 million distinct CDR3 sequences in the sample; roughly 52% occur only once, and 2.1% lies in the top ten. Findings and limits, study-wide: Roughly linearly, TCR beta diversity per million T cells fell as age increased. A greater number of naive CD4+ cells and higher diversity distinguished long-lived donors from aged donors. The unsorted PBMCs prevented any conclusive comparison of naive versus antigen-experienced cells.

Every donor provided around 9.3 milliliters of peripheral blood. Specimen: blood. The TCR sequence derives from a woman in her thirties or forties in good health. The chain recombines TRBV20-1 with TRBJ2-7; 7 bases align to TRBD1. The J call is in doubt because the DNA end fits TRBJ2-5 better. The CDR3 nucleotides read TGCAGTGCTAGAGATTTTACAGGGGCCAAAGAGACCCAGTACTTC. Translating it yields CSARDFTGAKETQYF.